This passage covers 31 T cell receptor beta chains from one sample sequenced in a study of T cell repertoires in cytomegalovirus infection. Antigens for these TCRs are unknown. TCRdb recomputed calls from the reads with MiXCR, one row per CDR3 protein. The data show under 95,000 distinct CDR3 sequences, about half seen once. This specimen was CD8+ T cells from cultured PBMCs, taken from culture after CMV antigen stimulation. The receptors stem from a human donor in good health (CMV status not recorded). Some clones in this sample may be carry-over from other donors' samples.

CDR3 amino acids: CASSLGGRPDYGYTF. The CDR3, as DNA: TGTGCCAGCAGCTTAGGCGGCAGGCCAGACTATGGCTACACCTTC. The chain couples TRBV7-6 to TRBJ1-2; D not certain. Germline V gene sequence: CDR1 SGHVS, CDR2 FNYEAQ. Trimming took off 1 base at V and 3 bases at J, with 12 bases between the two ends. The CDR3 covers 15 residues.

This clonotype was counted only a few times. The chain employs TRBV12-3 or TRBV12-4 and TRBJ2-2, with unresolved D. This CDR3 is 18 amino acids long. V was shortened by 1 base and J by 0 bases, with 15 bases between the two germline ends. The CDR3 DNA follows: TGTGCCAGCAGTTTAGAGCGACAAAGACCCGCGAACACCGGGGAGCTGTTTTTT. Translated, it gives CASSLERQRPANTGELFF.

The chain joins TRBV12-3 or TRBV12-4 to TRBJ2-7; 7 positions agree with TRBD1. The CDR3 length is 14 residues. V shed 7 bases, J shed 4 bases, and the junction held 10 bases outside the gene matches. CDR3: CASNLAGTAYEQYF. CDR3 DNA sequence: TGTGCCAGCAACCTAGCCGGGACAGCGTACGAGCAGTACTTC.

This clonotype was seen a handful of times. The CDR3 loop reads CASSNRDRGEKLFF. For the CDR3, the DNA is TGTGCCAGCAGCAACCGGGACAGGGGTGAAAAACTGTTTTTT. The V call is TRBV7-2, the J call TRBJ1-4, with 10 bases fitting TRBD1. From germline, CDR1 is SGHTA and CDR2 FQGNSA. The trim removed 5 bases at V and 7 bases at J, leaving 4 bases unmatched. The CDR3 covers 14 residues.

This CDR3 reads CASSSDYWSETQYF. The CDR3 DNA reads TGCGCCAGCAGCTCGGACTATTGGAGTGAGACCCAGTACTTC. The chain employs TRBV5-1 and TRBJ2-5, with D possibly being TRBD2 (6 bases). Germline loops: CDR1 SGHRS, CDR2 YFSETQ. The V and J ends lost 3 bases and 5 bases respectively, with 14 bases between them. CDR3 length: 14 amino acids.

The chain couples TRBV12-3 or TRBV12-4 to TRBJ1-1; the D gene is possibly TRBD1 (5 bases). The ends were cut back, 7 bases at V and 4 bases at J, with 16 bases in the middle. The length of the CDR3 is 14 residues. The CDR3 DNA follows: TGTGCCAGCACCATCTGGGGGGAAGGCACTGAAGCTTTCTTT. Its protein product is CASTIWGEGTEAFF.

This clonotype was seen a handful of times. The CDR3 DNA sequence: TGTGCCAGCAGCTTCGCCCTTGGGACAGGGGGCGACGATGAAAAACTGTTTTTT. Its translation: CASSFALGTGGDDEKLFF. The chain recombines TRBV7-6 with TRBJ1-4, with 12 bases matching TRBD1. J gave up 6 bases and V 3 bases, and 11 bases lay outside the gene matches. The CDR3 is 18 residues long. CDR1 is SGHVS and CDR2 is FNYEAQ in the germline V gene.

This clonotype has only a few counts. The chain carries TRBV24-1 and TRBJ2-1, with D perhaps matching TRBD2 (6 bases). The CDR3 runs to 14 residues. The V gene's germline CDR1 is KGHDR and CDR2 SFDVKD. Trimming shortened V by 6 bases and J by 2 bases, and 10 bases separated the two germline ends. CDR3 sequence (DNA): TGTGCCACCAGTTCGGGAGATACCTACAATGAGCAGTTCTTC. Its translation: CATSSGDTYNEQFF.

This clonotype turned up a few times. The V call is TRBV7-8, the J call TRBJ2-7, with 7 bases aligning to TRBD1. J gave up 6 bases and V 1 base, and 0 bases lay outside the gene matches. CDR3 length: 12 residues. Germline V lookup: CDR1 SGHVS, CDR2 FQNEAQ. In nucleotides, the CDR3 is TGTGCCAGCAGCTTAGACAGGGGCGAGCAGTACTTC. This sequence encodes CASSLDRGEQYF.

This clonotype was observed a handful of times. V usage is TRBV5-6 and J usage is TRBJ1-1; possibly TRBD1 for D (5 bases). Germline values: CDR1 SGHDT, CDR2 YYEEEE. Trimming removed 0 bases at V and 6 bases at J, with 9 bases between. The CDR3 is 13 amino acids. The CDR3 loop reads CASSLGRGPEAFF. The CDR3, as DNA: TGTGCCAGCAGCTTGGGCCGGGGACCTGAAGCTTTCTTT.

This chain joins TRBV6-5 and TRBJ2-2; D is tentatively TRBD1 or TRBD2 (7 bases each). The CDR3 spans 17 residues. Trimming cost V 5 bases and J 2 bases, with 18 bases left between them. Germline V lookup: CDR1 MNHEY, CDR2 SVGAGI. CDR3 sequence (DNA): TGTGCCAGCAGTCAGGGGGGGGGACTTATCAACACCGGGGAGCTGTTTTTT. Translation gives CASSQGGGLINTGELFF.

The rearrangement uses TRBV7-3 and TRBJ1-1; perhaps TRBD1 as D (6 bases). Trimming cost V 5 bases and J 4 bases, with 17 bases left between them. The CDR3 runs to 15 residues. The germline CDR1 and CDR2 sequences are SGHTA and FQGTGA. The CDR3 DNA reads as TGTGCCAGCAGCCCGTATGGGGGGGGCCTCACTGAAGCTTTCTTT. Its translation: CASSPYGGGLTEAFF.

The V gene is TRBV2, the J gene TRBJ2-2, with 7 bases that match TRBD1. Per germline, CDR1 SNHLY and CDR2 FYNNEI. This CDR3 region has 16 residues. V trimming: 6 bases; J trimming: 5 bases; junction bases outside the gene matches: 12. The CDR3 spells CASRAFTGVITGELFF. In nucleotides, the CDR3 is TGTGCCAGCAGGGCATTTACAGGGGTGATAACCGGGGAGCTGTTTTTT.

A few counts support this clonotype. This sequence joins TRBV6-1 and TRBJ1-4; no clear D. The CDR3 loop spans 15 amino acids. Trimming left V 5 bases short and J 1 base short, with 11 bases between. The germline CDR1 and CDR2 sequences are MNHNS and SASEGT. DNA for the CDR3: TGTGCCAGCAGTCCTCGGGCCAGAACTAATGAAAAACTGTTTTTT. This translates into CASSPRARTNEKLFF.

The V and J genes are TRBV29-1 and TRBJ1-3; 7 bases match TRBD1. Looked up from germline, CDR1 is SQVTM and CDR2 is ANQGSEA. Losses at the gene ends were 0 bases for V and 0 bases for J; bases not matched to a gene: 5. This CDR3 is 16 amino acids long. This CDR3 is CSVEDWDRVSGNTIYF. In nucleotides, the CDR3 is TGCAGCGTTGAAGATTGGGACAGAGTCTCTGGAAACACCATATATTTT. The entire variable domain, with the rest obtained from reference TRBV29-1 and TRBJ1-3, is as follows: SAVISQKPSRDICQRGTSLTIQCQVDSQVTMMFWYRQQPGQSLTLIATANQGSEATYESGFVIDKFPISRPNLTFSTLTVSNMSPEDSSIYLCSVEDWDRVSGNTIYFGEGSWLTVV.

V usage is TRBV28 and J usage is TRBJ1-1; the D is unclear. V was pared by 5 bases and J by 0 bases, with 10 bases between. This CDR3 contains 14 residues. Germline CDR1 and CDR2: MDHEN and SYDVKM. Written as DNA, the CDR3 is TGTGCCAGCAGTCCTACGATAGTGAACACTGAAGCTTTCTTT. Translated, it gives CASSPTIVNTEAFF.

The genes are TRBV19 and TRBJ2-2, with TRBD2 as a possible D gene (5 bases). The CDR3 covers 14 residues. The germline gives CDR1 LNHDA, CDR2 SQIVND (reference sequence). Trimming left V 5 bases short and J 3 bases short, with 10 bases between. CDR3 sequence: CASSEGPYTGELFF. The CDR3, as DNA: TGTGCCAGTAGTGAGGGCCCGTACACCGGGGAGCTGTTTTTT.

The gene calls are TRBV11-2 and TRBJ2-7; D is unresolved. The CDR3 contains 13 residues. CDR1 is SGHAT and CDR2 is FQNNGV in the germline V gene. V dropped 2 bases and J dropped 2 bases, with 7 bases sitting between them. The CDR3 DNA sequence: TGTGCCAGCAGCTTAAGTGATACCTACGAGCAGTACTTC. Its translation: CASSLSDTYEQYF.

The J gene is TRBJ2-1, the V gene TRBV7-3, with D unclear. Trimming took off 3 bases at V and 7 bases at J, with 13 bases between the two ends. This CDR3 has 14 amino acids. The V gene's germline CDR1 is SGHTA and CDR2 FQGTGA. CDR3 residues: CASSFAQRDNEQFF. CDR3 sequence (DNA): TGTGCCAGCAGCTTTGCCCAGAGAGATAATGAGCAGTTCTTC.

There are a few counts of this clonotype. This chain connects TRBV19 to TRBJ1-5; D not certain. The CDR3 sequence is 15 residues long. Deletions cut 9 bases from V and 2 bases from J, with 17 bases between. Looked up from germline, CDR1 is LNHDA and CDR2 is SQIVND (reference sequence). The CDR3 reads CASTRGAAGNQPQHF. The CDR3 nucleotides read TGTGCCAGCACAAGAGGTGCCGCGGGCAATCAGCCCCAGCATTTT. The full variable domain, with the rest looked up from reference TRBV19 and TRBJ1-5, is DGGITQSPKYLFRKEGQNVTLSCEQNLNHDAMYWYRQDPGQGLRLIYYSQIVNDFQKGDIAEGYSVSREKKESFPLTVTSAQKNPTAFYLCASTRGAAGNQPQHFGDGTRLSIL.

This clonotype has more than one count but fewer than ten. This rearrangement joins TRBV5-1 to TRBJ2-7, with D tentatively TRBD1 or TRBD2 (5 bases each). The CDR3 has 13 amino acids. CDR1 is SGHRS and CDR2 is YFSETQ in the germline V gene. V lost 0 bases and J lost 5, with 9 bases in between. The CDR3 region has the DNA TGCGCCAGCAGCTTGGGGGGGTCCGACGAGCAGTACTTC. It translates to CASSLGGSDEQYF.

This clonotype was detected a few times. The CDR3 nucleotides read TGTGCCAGCAGTTCCTCCGGGACAGACAATGAGCAGTTCTTC. Its protein is CASSSSGTDNEQFF. The rearrangement joins TRBV6-5 to TRBJ2-1, with TRBD1 matching over 7 bases. J was trimmed by 5 bases and V by 4 bases; bases with no gene match: 5. The CDR3 runs to 14 residues. Per the germline V gene, CDR1 is MNHEY and CDR2 is SVGAGI.

The chain couples TRBV27 to TRBJ1-2; D perhaps matches TRBD1 (5 bases). The germline V and J ends were trimmed by 8 bases and 8 bases, with 15 bases remaining between them. CDR3 length: 12 residues. Germline V gives CDR1 MNHEY, CDR2 SMNVEV (reference sequence). CDR3 DNA sequence: TGTGCCAGCTATTCACCAGGGCAAGGCTACACCTTC. Its protein is CASYSPGQGYTF.

In its sample, this clonotype was seen a few times. This chain joins TRBV20-1 and TRBJ2-7; a weak D match, TRBD1 (5 bases). Per germline, CDR1 DFQATT and CDR2 SNEGSKA (reference sequence). V was cut by 0 bases and J by 3 bases, with 9 bases left in between. This CDR3 contains 13 residues. CDR3 in amino acids: CSARDVRGYEQYF. The CDR3 DNA reads TGCAGTGCTAGAGATGTAAGGGGCTACGAGCAGTACTTC.

The rearrangement uses TRBV12-3 or TRBV12-4 and TRBJ1-2; 12 bases line up with TRBD1. CDR3 size: 15 residues. V shed 2 bases, J shed 8 bases, and the junction held 6 bases outside the gene matches. The CDR3 region has the DNA TGTGCCAGCAGTTTAACCGGGACAGGGGGCGGCGGCTACACCTTC. Protein product: CASSLTGTGGGGYTF.

The rearrangement links TRBV6-1 to TRBJ1-5; 9 bases match TRBD1. Losses at the gene ends were 4 bases for V and 3 bases for J; bases not matched to a gene: 7. The germline V gene encodes CDR1 MNHNS and CDR2 SASEGT. This CDR3 has 16 amino acids. CDR3 region: CASSAGTGFDNQPQHF. CDR3 DNA: TGTGCCAGCAGTGCCGGGACAGGGTTTGACAATCAGCCCCAGCATTTT.

The genes are TRBV28 and TRBJ2-1, with TRBD1 identical over 9 bases. Germline V gives CDR1 MDHEN, CDR2 SYDVKM. The V segment lost 3 bases and the J segment 15 bases; nucleotides outside the gene matches: 6. The CDR3 is 12 residues long. The CDR3 spells CASSFSATGGFF. The CDR3 nucleotides are TGTGCCAGCAGTTTTAGCGCGACAGGGGGGTTCTTC.

In its sample, this clonotype was seen once. The gene calls are TRBV27 and TRBJ1-2, with D uncertain. Germline lookup yields CDR1 MNHEY and CDR2 SMNVEV (reference sequence). The ends were cut back, 0 bases at V and 4 bases at J, with 12 bases in the middle. The CDR3 spans 15 residues. CDR3 protein: CASSLSLGRTYGYTF. CDR3 in DNA: TGTGCCAGCAGTTTATCGTTAGGACGGACCTATGGCTACACCTTC.

This clonotype was observed a few times. The genes are TRBV4-2 and TRBJ1-3; D unclear. V lost 4 bases and J 0 bases, leaving 13 bases between the germline ends. Germline V CDR1 and CDR2: LGHNA, YNFKEQ. This CDR3 comprises 16 residues. The CDR3 loop reads CASSPVAGRSGNTIYF. DNA for the CDR3: TGTGCCAGCAGCCCCGTCGCAGGCCGCTCTGGAAACACCATATATTTT.

This clonotype was found a few times. The rearrangement uses TRBV27 and TRBJ1-2; no clear D gene. The CDR3 spans 15 residues. The germline gives CDR1 MNHEY, CDR2 SMNVEV (reference sequence). Trimming took 5 bases from V and 0 from J, leaving 13 bases between them. Written as DNA, the CDR3 is TGTGCCAGCAGTAACCTCACCCATCCTAACTATGGCTACACCTTC. Protein product: CASSNLTHPNYGYTF.

This clonotype appeared a few times. The chain uses TRBV6-1 and TRBJ2-7; TRBD2 matches at 8 bases. CDR1 and CDR2 from the germline V gene are MNHNS and SASEGT. The CDR3 is made up of 15 amino acids. V was pared by 3 bases and J by 1 base, with 5 bases of the junction left unmatched. In DNA form, the CDR3 reads TGTGCCAGCAGTGATAATAGCGGGATATCCTACGAGCAGTACTTC. Translated, it gives CASSDNSGISYEQYF.